The TCR beta chain described here comes from a study of T cells in Graves' hyperthyroidism and ophthalmopathy (dated by TCRdb to between 2017 and 2020). Regarding the study in general: Peripheral blood samples were taken at the time of initial diagnosis, prior to any treatment. To identify TCR V-J signatures that set the groups apart, the researchers used a discovery cohort of more than 95 patients, made up of 40 to 45 with Graves' ophthalmopathy and 57 with stable Graves' hyperthyroidism. Whether ophthalmopathy could be predicted prospectively was tested in an independent validation cohort made up of approximately 19 hyperthyroidism patients plus 17 patients who later progressed to ophthalmopathy. The roughly 94 discovery patients were randomly split 7:3 into training and test sets. Thyroid tissue and blood T-cell repertoires from six Graves' hyperthyroidism patients were also compared in the study. Following sampling, methimazole starting at 30 mg daily was given to hyperthyroidism patients, and high-dose intravenous methylprednisolone was given to ophthalmopathy patients. According to the paper, TCR Vbeta CDR3 sequencing was carried out on some 140 peripheral blood samples, which came from 40 to 45 ophthalmopathy, fewer than 80 hyperthyroidism and about 17 progressor patients. On the study overall, not on this receptor specifically: No statistical method was used to set the sample size in advance, and investigators knew the group allocation. Most expanded thyroid clonotypes (frequency above 0.001) were also found in blood, which suggests that blood repertoires may mirror thyroid immune responses. A model built on a 13 V-J signature distinguished ophthalmopathy from stable hyperthyroidism, reaching about 88% sensitivity and under 84% specificity in cross-validation and 80%/75% in testing. In validation, the model predicted progression to ophthalmopathy with roughly 70% sensitivity and over 72% specificity, a median of around 6.6 months before onset.

This clonotype appeared a few times. What this receptor recognizes is not known. Nothing much larger sits one base from this clone, and base qualities are not available. TCR beta CDR3 regions were amplified from RNA transcripts. The first round of RT-PCR for the TCR CDR3 was performed with the HTBI primer set and the Qiagen OneStep RT-PCR kit. The libraries were constructed in a second round of multiplex PCR and then size-selected and purified. Sequencing of the libraries was done on an Illumina HiSeq2000 using paired-end 100 bp reads. For the original study's pipeline: SOAPnuke was used to process the raw data, with reads discarded if the reads contained adapters or uncalled bases, had a mean Phred below 15, or lacked an exact constant-primer or identifier match. High-quality paired reads were merged using COPE v1.2.5, and each unique nucleotide sequence was defined as a clonotype. MiTCR v1.1 was used to align the clonotypes against IMGT TRBV, TRBD and TRBJ reference segments. The analysis included only V-J combinations with a frequency above 0.0001, which together covered around 99% of the repertoires. The TCS score was defined as F50 (clonal expansion) divided by E x V (chaos), with BLOSUM62-based TCRdist calculated between CDR3 peptides within each V-J. Welch's t-statistics and random forest reduced approximately 520 V-J features to roughly 13, which were used in a naive Bayes classifier (R e1071). Thyroid-blood repertoire similarity was quantified with the Morisita-Horn index. TCRdb applied fastp at Q25 and MiXCR to the public reads, then kept only in-frame beta chains. Each entry is one CDR3 protein sequence, shown with its most common DNA and genes. TCRdb, not the authors, supplied the V and J calls. Across this sample there are hundreds of thousands of distinct CDR3 sequences, with roughly a third seen only once. The top ten clonotypes cover 30% to 40% of the sample.

From V the trimming removes 3 bases and from J it removes 7 bases, while the gene matches leave 3 bases of the junction unaccounted for. Reading from cysteine to phenylalanine, the CDR3 counts 15 amino acids. The only DNA kept is the CDR3, 45 bases in frame from the first base. Graves' hyperthyroidism was defined as stable when no progression to ophthalmopathy occurred over 18 months of follow-up. Hyperthyroidism patients were newly diagnosed, with disease duration under 2 months, and aged 18 to 65 years. The study excluded patients with uncontrolled infections, other autoimmune diseases, pregnancy or lactation. Diagnoses were established on the basis of clinical symptoms, serum thyroxine and TRAb, thyroid ultrasound, and orbital computed tomography. Ficoll-Paque density gradient centrifugation was used to isolate PBMCs from 10 ml of fresh peripheral blood. Trizol reagent was used to extract total RNA, and RNA quality was then checked on an Agilent 2100 Bioanalyzer.

The receptor's source is a woman aged 40 to 50 with Graves' hyperthyroidism. Sequenced: blood. The rearranged segments are TRBV12-3 or TRBV12-4 and TRBJ2-2, and TRBD2 aligns with 12 junction nucleotides. Read as DNA, the sequence is TGTGCCAGCAGTTTTCTAGCGGGAGGGATCGGGGAGCTGTTTTTT. The translation is CASSFLAGGIGELFF.